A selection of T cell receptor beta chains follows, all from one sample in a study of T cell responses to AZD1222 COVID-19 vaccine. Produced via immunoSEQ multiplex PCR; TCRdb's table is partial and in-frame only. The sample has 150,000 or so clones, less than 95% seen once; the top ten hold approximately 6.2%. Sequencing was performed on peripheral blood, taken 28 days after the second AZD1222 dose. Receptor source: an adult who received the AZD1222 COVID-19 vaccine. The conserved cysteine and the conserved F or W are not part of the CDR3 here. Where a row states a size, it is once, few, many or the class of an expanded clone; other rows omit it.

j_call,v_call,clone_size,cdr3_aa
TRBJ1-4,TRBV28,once,ASSTVPANEKLF
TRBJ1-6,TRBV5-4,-,ASSPLNSPLH
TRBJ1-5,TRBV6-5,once,ASSQQRSNQPQH
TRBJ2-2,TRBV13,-,ASSPTDSGELF
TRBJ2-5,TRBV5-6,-,ASSLRQRSGRETQY
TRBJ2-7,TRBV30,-,AFFRDRGYEQY
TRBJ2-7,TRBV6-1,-,ASSEPSGGGRGRTYEQY
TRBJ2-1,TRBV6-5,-,ASSYSTSFGNEQF
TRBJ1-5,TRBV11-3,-,ASSLYEPQGAGPQH
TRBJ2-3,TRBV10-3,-,AISESTGGTDTQY
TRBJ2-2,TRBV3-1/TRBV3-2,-,ASSLGTGVTGELF
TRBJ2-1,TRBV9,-,ASSVSGRDYNEQF
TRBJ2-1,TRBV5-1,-,ASSLADLPDEQF
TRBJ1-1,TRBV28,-,ASSRPALTEAF
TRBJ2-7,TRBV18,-,ASSPGPGQGAYEQY
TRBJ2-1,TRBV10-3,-,AISKGTGGYNEQF
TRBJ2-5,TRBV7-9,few,ASSLEALVQETQY
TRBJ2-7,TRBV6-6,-,ASSPRDRVYEQY
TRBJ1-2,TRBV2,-,ASSKDSLNYGYT
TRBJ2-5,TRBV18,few,ASSPDGGETQY
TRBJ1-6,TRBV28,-,ASSSAGGGRSPLH
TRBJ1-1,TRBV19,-,ASSISGIGTEAF